What follows are 12 T cell receptor beta chains derived from one specimen sequenced in a study of shared clonotypes between healthy human individuals. TCRdb's table, derived via immunoSEQ multiplex PCR, lists solely in-frame clones and lacks some. This table holds some 240,000 clones, about 65% found once. Input material: memory CD4+ T cells sorted from blood. Subset indicated: CD45RA-negative fraction. All receptors derive from a man aged 25 to 45 in good health.

V is TRBV7-9 and J is TRBJ2-1; no firm D call. The V end was cut by 5 bases, the J end by 5 bases, with 7 bases between. The CDR3 is 12 residues long. Germline V gives CDR1 SEHNR, CDR2 FQNEAQ (reference sequence). Here the CDR3 reads CASSPYNNEQFF. In DNA form, the CDR3 reads TGTGCCAGCAGCCCATATAACAATGAGCAGTTCTTC.

CDR3 loop: CSVFGTLVNEQYF. The CDR3 coding sequence is TGCAGCGTCTTCGGGACTCTTGTCAACGAGCAGTACTTC. The V gene is TRBV29-1, the J gene TRBJ2-7, with D possibly matching TRBD2 (6 bases). Between the trimmed V and J ends, which lost 6 bases and 5 bases, there was a span of 17 bases. CDR3 size: 13 residues. From germline, CDR1 is SQVTM and CDR2 ANQGSEA.

This clone was detected only a few times. The chain carries TRBV16 and TRBJ2-4, with a possible D match to TRBD1 (5 bases). The CDR3 runs to 15 residues. V was shortened by 6 bases and J by 6 bases, with 18 bases between the two germline ends. CDR1 is KGHSY, CDR2 FQNENV, per germline. The DNA of the CDR3 is TGTGCCAGCAGTCCGCCCGACAGTAGAGGAAACATTCAGTACTTC. Amino acids: CASSPPDSRGNIQYF. Full variable domain (missing parts from reference TRBV16 and TRBJ2-4): GEEVAQTPKHLVRGEGQKAKLYCAPIKGHSYVFWYQQVLKNEFKFLISFQNENVFDETGMPKERFSAKCLPNSPCSLEIQATKLEDSAVYFCASSPPDSRGNIQYFGAGTRLSVL.

The gene calls are TRBV29-1 and TRBJ2-7; D gene unclear. Trimming shortened V by 6 bases and J by 6 bases, and 12 bases separated the two germline ends. Germline V gives CDR1 SQVTM, CDR2 ANQGSEA. The CDR3 is 11 amino acids. The CDR3 reads CSVLGVREQYF. As DNA, the CDR3 is TGCAGCGTGCTAGGAGTGCGCGAGCAGTACTTC.

The rearrangement joins TRBV4-1 to TRBJ2-1; 9 nucleotides align to TRBD2. The J segment lost 9 bases and the V segment lost 1 base, leaving 7 bases of the junction unmatched. Germline lookup yields CDR1 MGHRA and CDR2 YSYEKL. This CDR3 region has 15 residues. The CDR3 is CASSQVWREGGEQFF. As DNA, the CDR3 is TGCGCCAGCAGCCAAGTTTGGCGGGAGGGTGGTGAGCAGTTCTTC.

The chain couples TRBV7-2 to TRBJ2-7; D ambiguous. Trimming cost V 3 bases and J 7 bases, with 13 bases left between them. The CDR3 totals 13 residues. Looked up from germline, CDR1 is SGHTA and CDR2 is FQGNSA. The CDR3 sequence: CASSFSQVLEQYF. DNA of the CDR3: TGTGCCAGCAGCTTTTCTCAGGTGTTGGAGCAGTACTTC.

This clone showed up just a few times. Other DNA sequences from this sample encode an identical CDR3 as well. The gene calls are TRBV19 and TRBJ2-5, with D tentatively TRBD1 (6 bases). V was trimmed by 3 bases and J by 4 bases, leaving 12 bases between them. This CDR3 has 14 residues. CDR1 is LNHDA, CDR2 SQIVND, per germline (reference sequence). The CDR3 is CASSMGTSPETQYF. As DNA, the CDR3 is TGTGCCAGTAGTATGGGGACATCGCCAGAGACCCAGTACTTC.

This sequence joins TRBV7-2 and TRBJ2-7; 11 bases are a match to TRBD2. CDR1 and CDR2 (germline): SGHTA, FQGNSA. The CDR3 contains 17 residues. V lost 1 base, J lost 2 bases, and 7 bases stayed unmatched. CDR3 amino acids: CASSLVAGGPLPYEQYF. The CDR3 DNA reads as TGTGCCAGCAGCTTAGTAGCGGGAGGGCCTTTACCCTACGAGCAGTACTTC.

As concerns this clone: A far larger clone is just one base off, so this is likely a read error. The J gene is TRBJ2-7, the V gene TRBV2; 8 bases map to TRBD2. The CDR3 has 14 residues. The germline V gene has CDR1 SNHLY and CDR2 FYNNEI. J gave up 0 bases and V 4 bases, and 2 bases lay outside the gene matches. The CDR3 DNA follows: TGTGCCAGCAGTGCAAGCGGGAGCTCCTACGAGCAGTACTTC. It specifies CASSASGSSYEQYF.

The rearrangement uses TRBV6-5 and TRBJ2-7; D perhaps matches TRBD2 (6 bases). The CDR3 has 15 residues. Trimming pared 3 bases from V and 3 bases from J, leaving 15 bases between. Germline CDR1 and CDR2: MNHEY and SVGAGI. CDR3 in DNA: TGTGCCAGCAGTTATTATGGGGGAGGCAACTACGAGCAGTACTTC. Translation gives CASSYYGGGNYEQYF.

The V gene is TRBV5-1, the J gene TRBJ1-2; a weak D match, TRBD1 (6 bases). There are 12 residues in the CDR3. V was cut by 2 bases and J by 8 bases, with 10 bases left in between. Germline V CDR1 and CDR2: SGHRS, YFSETQ. The CDR3 sequence: CASSFERGGYTF. CDR3 coding DNA: TGCGCCAGCAGCTTCGAAAGGGGGGGCTACACCTTC.

V is TRBV5-1 and J is TRBJ2-7; D remains ambiguous. With 1 base removed from V and 0 bases from J, the gap between germline ends came to 17 bases. The CDR3 is 17 amino acids. The germline V gene encodes CDR1 SGHRS and CDR2 YFSETQ. The CDR3 nucleotides read TGCGCCAGCAGCTTGCGACCCCAAGCGAGGAGCTCCTACGAGCAGTACTTC. Its translation: CASSLRPQARSSYEQYF.